What follows is one T cell receptor beta chain and its context. This clone was seen just once. The clone's antigen remains unknown. Qualities for individual bases were not recorded, and no much larger clone is one base off. The data are from a study of cytomegalovirus exposure and HLA in healthy donors (dated by TCRdb to 2017 to 2019). About the study as a whole: According to an earlier analysis of 587 of the donors, about 179 million T cells yielded over 100 million unique TCR beta sequences and more than 250 Gb of sequence data. An early release that covered 640 HLA-typed donors contained approximately 290 gigabases of sequencing data and about 93 million unique TCR sequences. Of the 300 to 450 genotyped donors, 65% to 90% were placed in the genetic ancestry cluster associated with self-reported Caucasian donors. The study aimed to test whether signatures of past pathogen exposure could be identified by cataloging public T cell receptors. The study used immunosequencing to profile the T cell repertoires of several hundred subjects and linked those repertoires to cytomegalovirus serostatus. Along with the roughly 670-subject first cohort, a separate validation cohort of over a hundred different subjects was used. To predict cytomegalovirus infection status, the study brought together high-throughput TCR immunosequencing, statistical association of individual TCRs with disease status, and machine learning. In a later analysis, previously published TCR beta repertoires from 666 donors were re-analyzed and high-resolution HLA genotyping was added so that TCR occurrence patterns could be studied. In the later analysis, no new phenotypic data were used to find candidate immune exposures; instead, reliance was placed on TCR beta sequences and their occurrence across donors. To decide whether each TCR beta V gene segment behaved as functional or pseudogenic, an earlier analysis of some 580 of the donors relied on high-throughput TCR beta sequencing. Alongside the repertoire data, information on donor age, sex, ethnicity and CMV serostatus was compiled. Genome-wide SNP genotypes for about 60% of the roughly 670 donors were used in a later genetic analysis, which treated that subset as a discovery cohort. All discovery cohort repertoires had been generated on a single sequencing platform. Both class I and class II loci were covered by HLA typing, at four-digit resolution. The number of typed donors differed by locus: roughly 629-640 for A, B, C, DRB1 and DQB1; approximately 520 for DQA1; 600 to 610 for DPA1; and some 430 for DPB1. Because of strong linkage in the cohort, roughly five DR-DQ haplotypes were treated as single units for association and clustering. Among around 400 genotyped donors of the cohort, an average of approximately 240,000 unique TCR beta nucleotide sequences was sequenced per donor, of which roughly 18% were non-productive.

V loses 0 bases, J loses 3 bases, and the germline ends lie 12 bases apart. The CDR3 runs 14 amino acids, cysteine and phenylalanine included. The read is trimmed to its CDR3 DNA, 42 bases read in frame from base 1. CDR1 GTSNPN and CDR2 SVGIG are derived from the germline V gene (reference sequence). Paper-wide results and their limitations: In a later genetic analysis, fewer N-insertions in productive TCRs were reported among donors in an Asian-associated ancestry cluster than the roughly 670-donor mean. Several of the top co-occurrence clusters appeared to be linked to parvovirus B19, influenza, CMV and Epstein-Barr virus, according to a later analysis. Over 15 rarely observed V segments, including chromosome 9 orphons, were excluded from the earlier analysis of 550 to 700 of the donors because counts were too low. For the cohort, immune exposure information was limited to CMV serostatus. Because HLA typing was missing for some donors at each locus, association tests included only the typed subset. In a later analysis, TCR association rates were found to vary across HLA loci, with the most associated TCRs seen for DRB1 alleles and the fewest for HLA-C alleles. In a later analysis, HLA-associated TCR beta chains showed more clonal expansion and lower generation probabilities than non-associated chains that were equally common. It was suggested by the authors that the approach could potentially be generalized to other disease states and immunological phenotypes. When HLA alleles, especially DR and DQ, strongly co-occurred, attributing TCR associations to individual alleles was difficult. The study gave a list of more than 150 TCR beta chains associated with cytomegalovirus. The 87-base-pair reads could not distinguish some IMGT-functional V segments, including TRBV6-2 and TRBV6-3, so those segments were excluded. V-gene and J-gene trimming of TCR beta chains was associated with a missense DCLRE1C variant in a later genetic analysis, and the association was replicated in an independent cohort. Linkage disequilibrium might explain the correlated functional status among segregating V segments, but an unknown experimental factor could not be ruled out. Only TCR beta chains were sequenced in this cohort, and the absence of alpha or paired-chain data limited detectable features. A further reported finding was that TCR beta sequences accurately predicted the HLA-A and HLA-B alleles for most subjects in the first cohort. A few of the identified cytomegalovirus-associated TCR beta chains were confirmed in vitro to be specific for cytomegalovirus antigens. The classifier was reported to diagnose cytomegalovirus status with high specificity and sensitivity in both the original and validation cohorts. According to a later analysis, most CMV-associated TCR beta chains appeared to be HLA-restricted, and the HLA associations seemed to be driven largely by CMV exposure. A cluster of highly shared sequence variants was judged likely to be a technical artifact of the sequencing pipeline. Most TCR sequences were observed very rarely across donors, whereas some public TCRs were present in many individuals. Broadly in line with IMGT annotations, most TCR beta V segments showed up in productive rearrangements about 87% or about 30% of the time in an earlier analysis of around 600 of the donors. Presence/absence analyses assumed roughly uniform sequencing depth across donors, an assumption that may not hold. At a false discovery rate of 0.05, a later analysis linked some 18,000 TCR beta sequences to specific HLA alleles.

The cohort consisted of 600 to 750 healthy bone marrow donors. At the time of sampling, all cohort members were nominally healthy, though unrecorded immune exposures were likely present. The donor tested CMV seronegative, placing the donor among the roughly 400 seronegative members of the cohort. Every donor gave a peripheral blood sample, and the peripheral blood mononuclear cells from that sample were used for TCR beta sequencing. The Qiagen DNeasy Blood Extraction Kit was used to extract genomic DNA from the blood cell samples. Libraries came from the immunoSEQ multiplex PCR assay. For the multiplex PCR, a mixture combining 60 forward primers for TCR Vbeta segments and 13 reverse primers for TCR Jbeta segments was used. The CDR3 region of rearranged TCR beta genes was amplified from genomic DNA with a multiplex PCR assay. The amplified TCR beta libraries were sequenced on the Illumina HiSeq System as 87-base-pair reads. The published analysis was carried out like this. Across the 600 to 700 repertoires, a later analysis counted 80 million or so unique TCR beta chains, roughly 11 million of which were shared by at least two donors. Raw reads were error-corrected and collapsed into unique sequences with a nearest-neighbor algorithm that merged closely related sequences to remove PCR and sequencing errors. To assign V, D and J gene segments, CDR3 sequences were aligned to IMGT reference sequences. For a sequence to be retained, at least a six-nucleotide match to both a V gene segment and a J gene segment was required. Rearrangements were called productive when the CDR3 lacked stop codons and stayed in frame with V and J; all others were non-productive. CDR3 was defined by IMGT convention, running from the second conserved V-encoded cysteine to the conserved J-encoded phenylalanine. In an earlier analysis of roughly 580 of the donors, sequences lacking an unambiguous match to a single V gene segment were excluded. An earlier analysis of a few hundred of the donors called V segments functional above 56.7% productive rearrangements and segregating when the between-donor standard deviation exceeded 5%. A statistical classification framework was built for diagnosing cytomegalovirus status from the catalog of TCR beta chain sequences. V and J gene assignment, in a later analysis, came from comparing TCR nucleotide sequences with IMGT/GENE-DB human TR gene sequences. A later analysis assigned CDR3 sequences and most-parsimonious VDJ recombination scenarios with the TCRdist pipeline. A later analysis defined each TCR beta chain by its CDR3 amino acid sequence plus V-gene family, and excluded reads lacking a unique V-gene family. As a way to deal with suspected cross-contamination and a sequencing artifact, a later analysis dropped under 600 nucleotide sequences that were highly shared and had low generation probability. In a later analysis, a clonal expansion index for each public chain was calculated from normalized within-repertoire ranks of inferred template counts. In a later analysis, generation probabilities were computed with a VDJ recombination model fitted to out-of-frame rearrangements, and the resulting probabilities were checked against IGoR. In a later analysis, TCR-TCR, TCR-HLA and TCR-CMV co-occurrence was scored with hypergeometric tests, and a repertoire-size bias correction was applied to TCR pairs. False discovery rates were estimated in a later analysis by permuting HLA or CMV assignments 20 times. In a later analysis, co-occurring TCRs were grouped using DBSCAN, with TCRdist sequence similarity added in when clustering inside HLA-allele-positive subsets. For co-occurrence clustering, repertoires with fewer than 30,000 or more than 120,000 public chains were excluded, along with several repertoires with anomalous nucleotide sharing. Held by TCRdb, this immuneACCESS table contains in-frame sequences only and omits some clones. Under half of the omission traces to an unresolved V gene where checked; the cause of the rest is unknown. V and J calls and clone size are given by that table; D and trimming were obtained from the DNA. Counted in this sample were roughly 99,000 clones; 77% of them appeared once. The ten most abundant clones make up 4.2% of the sample.

The TCR was taken from a male donor in good health and CMV-seronegative. Material: PBMCs. The chain is made from TRBV30 and TRBJ2-7, with no confidently assigned D gene. The CDR3 reads as follows: CAWSVQHGVYEQYF. DNA sequence: TGTGCCTGGAGTGTACAACACGGAGTCTACGAGCAGTACTTC.